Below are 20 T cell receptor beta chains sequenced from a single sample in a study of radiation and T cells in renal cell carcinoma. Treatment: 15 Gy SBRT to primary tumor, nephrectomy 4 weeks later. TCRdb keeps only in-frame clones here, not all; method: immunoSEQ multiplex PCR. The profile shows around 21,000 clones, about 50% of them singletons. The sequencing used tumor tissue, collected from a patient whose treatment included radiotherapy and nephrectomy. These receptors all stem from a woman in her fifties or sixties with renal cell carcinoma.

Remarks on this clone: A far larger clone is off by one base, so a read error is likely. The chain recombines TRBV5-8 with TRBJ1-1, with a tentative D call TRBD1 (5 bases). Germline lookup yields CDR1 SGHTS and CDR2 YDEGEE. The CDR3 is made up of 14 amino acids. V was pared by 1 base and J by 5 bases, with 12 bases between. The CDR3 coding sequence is TGTGCCAGCAGCTTGCAACGGGGCCGGACTGAAGCTTTCTTT. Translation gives CASSLQRGRTEAFF.

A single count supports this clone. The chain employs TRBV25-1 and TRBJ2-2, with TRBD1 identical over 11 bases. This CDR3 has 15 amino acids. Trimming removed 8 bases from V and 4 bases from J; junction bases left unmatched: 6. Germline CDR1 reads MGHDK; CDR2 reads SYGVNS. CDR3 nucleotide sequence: TGTGCCAGCGGGGGAGGGACAGGGGGCACCGGGGAGCTGTTTTTT. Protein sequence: CASGGGTGGTGELFF.

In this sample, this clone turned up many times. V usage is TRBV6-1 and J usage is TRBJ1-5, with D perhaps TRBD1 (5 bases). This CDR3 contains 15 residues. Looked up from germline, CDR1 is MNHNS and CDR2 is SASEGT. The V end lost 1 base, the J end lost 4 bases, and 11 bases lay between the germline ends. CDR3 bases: TGTGCCAGCAGTGAAGTGATGCAGGGAAATCAGCCCCAGCATTTT. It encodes CASSEVMQGNQPQHF.

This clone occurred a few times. CDR3 loop: CASSFGTEGSSYEQYF. Here the CDR3 DNA reads TGTGCCAGCAGTTTCGGGACCGAAGGAAGCTCCTACGAGCAGTACTTC. The chain employs TRBV6-5 and TRBJ2-7; either TRBD1 or TRBD2 may supply D (5 bases each). This CDR3 spans 16 amino acids. Germline V gives CDR1 MNHEY, CDR2 SVGAGI. The V end lost 4 bases, the J end lost 0 bases, and 16 bases lay between the germline ends.

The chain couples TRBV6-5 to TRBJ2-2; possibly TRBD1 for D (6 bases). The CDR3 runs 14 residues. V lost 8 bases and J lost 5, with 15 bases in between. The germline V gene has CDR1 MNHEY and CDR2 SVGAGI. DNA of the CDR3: TGTGCCAGCTCCTCTGGGGGCCCTACCGGGGAGCTGTTTTTT. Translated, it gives CASSSGGPTGELFF.

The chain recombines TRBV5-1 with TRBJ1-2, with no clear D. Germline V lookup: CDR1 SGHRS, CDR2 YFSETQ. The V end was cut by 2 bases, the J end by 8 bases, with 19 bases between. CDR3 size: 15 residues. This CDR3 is CASSLTSPGVAGYTF. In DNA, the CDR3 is TGCGCCAGCAGCTTAACCTCACCCGGAGTCGCCGGCTACACCTTC.

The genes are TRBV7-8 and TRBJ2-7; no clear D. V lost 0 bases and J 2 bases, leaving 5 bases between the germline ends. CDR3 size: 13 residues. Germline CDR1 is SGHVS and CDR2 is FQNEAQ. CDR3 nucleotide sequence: TGTGCCAGCAGCTTAGCCCGGACCTACGAGCAGTACTTC. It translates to CASSLARTYEQYF.

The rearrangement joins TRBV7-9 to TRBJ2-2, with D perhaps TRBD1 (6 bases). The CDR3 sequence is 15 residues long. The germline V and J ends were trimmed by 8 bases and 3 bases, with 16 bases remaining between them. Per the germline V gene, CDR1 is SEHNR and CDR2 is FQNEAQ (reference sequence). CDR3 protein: CASPPQGTYTGELFF. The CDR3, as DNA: TGTGCCAGCCCACCCCAGGGGACCTACACCGGGGAGCTGTTTTTT.

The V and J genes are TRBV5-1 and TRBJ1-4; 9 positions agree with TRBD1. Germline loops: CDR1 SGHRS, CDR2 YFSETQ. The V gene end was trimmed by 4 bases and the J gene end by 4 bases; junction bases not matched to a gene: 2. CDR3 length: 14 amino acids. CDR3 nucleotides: TGCGCCAGCAGCCAGGGACAGGGTAATGAAAAACTGTTTTTT. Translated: CASSQGQGNEKLFF.

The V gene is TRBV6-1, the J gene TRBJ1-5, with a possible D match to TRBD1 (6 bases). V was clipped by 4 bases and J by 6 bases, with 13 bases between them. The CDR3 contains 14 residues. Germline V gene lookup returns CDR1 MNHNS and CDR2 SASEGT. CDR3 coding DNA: TGTGCCAGCAGTGCCCCAGGGGTGGTTCAGCCCCAGCATTTT. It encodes CASSAPGVVQPQHF.

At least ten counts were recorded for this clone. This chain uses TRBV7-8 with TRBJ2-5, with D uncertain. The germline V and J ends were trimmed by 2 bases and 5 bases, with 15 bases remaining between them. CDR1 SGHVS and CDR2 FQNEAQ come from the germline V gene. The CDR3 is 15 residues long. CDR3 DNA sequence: TGTGCCAGCAGCTTACAGGCGCTAGTGATGGAGACCCAGTACTTC. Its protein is CASSLQALVMETQYF.

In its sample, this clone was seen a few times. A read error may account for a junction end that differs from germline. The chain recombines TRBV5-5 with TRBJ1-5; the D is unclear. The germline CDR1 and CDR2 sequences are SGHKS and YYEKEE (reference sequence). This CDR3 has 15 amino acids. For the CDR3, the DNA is TGCGCCAGCAGCGTCGACACGACGAGCAATCAGCCCCAGCATTTT. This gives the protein CASSVDTTSNQPQHF.

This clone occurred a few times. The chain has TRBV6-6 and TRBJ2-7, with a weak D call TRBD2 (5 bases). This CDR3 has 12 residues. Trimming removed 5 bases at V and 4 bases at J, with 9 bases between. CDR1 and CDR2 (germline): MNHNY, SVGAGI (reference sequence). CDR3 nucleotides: TGTGCCAGCAGTCTCGAGGGTTACGAGCAGTACTTC. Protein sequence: CASSLEGYEQYF.

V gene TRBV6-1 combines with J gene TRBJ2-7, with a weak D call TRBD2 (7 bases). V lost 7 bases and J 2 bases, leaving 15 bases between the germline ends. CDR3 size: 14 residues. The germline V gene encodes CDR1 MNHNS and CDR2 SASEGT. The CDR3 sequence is CASTYGGAAYEQYF. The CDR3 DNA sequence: TGTGCCAGCACGTATGGGGGGGCGGCCTACGAGCAGTACTTC.

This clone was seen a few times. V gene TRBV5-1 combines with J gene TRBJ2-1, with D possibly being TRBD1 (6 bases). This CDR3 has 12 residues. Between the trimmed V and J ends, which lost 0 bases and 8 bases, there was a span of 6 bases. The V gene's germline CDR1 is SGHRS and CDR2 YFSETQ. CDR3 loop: CASSLAGDEQFF. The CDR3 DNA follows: TGCGCCAGCAGCTTGGCAGGGGATGAGCAGTTCTTC.

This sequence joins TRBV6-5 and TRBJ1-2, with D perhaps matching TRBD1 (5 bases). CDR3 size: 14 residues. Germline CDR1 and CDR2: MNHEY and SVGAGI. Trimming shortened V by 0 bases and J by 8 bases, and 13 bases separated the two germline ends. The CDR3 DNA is TGTGCCAGCAGTTACTCGGCAGGGTTGCAAGGCTACACCTTC. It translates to CASSYSAGLQGYTF.

CDR3 sequence reads: CASIQGGSYNEQFF. In DNA, the CDR3 is TGTGCCAGTATTCAGGGTGGGAGCTACAATGAGCAGTTCTTC. The chain joins TRBV19 to TRBJ2-1, with D perhaps being TRBD1 or TRBD2 (5 bases each). The CDR3 spans 14 residues. The V gene's germline CDR1 is LNHDA and CDR2 SQIVND (reference sequence). Trimming removed 7 bases from V and 3 bases from J, with 13 bases in between.

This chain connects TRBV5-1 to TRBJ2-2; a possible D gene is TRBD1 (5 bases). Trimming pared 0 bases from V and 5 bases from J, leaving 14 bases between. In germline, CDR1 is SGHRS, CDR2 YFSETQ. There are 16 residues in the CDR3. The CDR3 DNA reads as TGCGCCAGCAGCTTGGTACCGACAGAGGATACCGGGGAGCTGTTTTTT. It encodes CASSLVPTEDTGELFF.

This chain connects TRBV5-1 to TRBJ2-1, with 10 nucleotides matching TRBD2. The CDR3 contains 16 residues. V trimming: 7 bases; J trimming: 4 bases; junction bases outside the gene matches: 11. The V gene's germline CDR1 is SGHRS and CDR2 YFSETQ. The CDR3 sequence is CASRRVLAGVYNEQFF. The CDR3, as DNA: TGCGCCAGCCGCAGAGTCCTAGCGGGGGTGTACAATGAGCAGTTCTTC.

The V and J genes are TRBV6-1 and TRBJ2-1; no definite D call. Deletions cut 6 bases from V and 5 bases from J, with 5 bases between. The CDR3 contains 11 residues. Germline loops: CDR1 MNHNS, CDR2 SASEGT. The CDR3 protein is CASRLNNEQFF. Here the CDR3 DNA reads TGTGCCAGCAGGCTAAACAATGAGCAGTTCTTC.